The T cell receptor (beta chain) described here comes from a study of OX40 agonist ivuxolimab in advanced cancers. V was cut by 4 bases and J by 4 bases, with 14 bases left in between. CDR1 and CDR2 (germline): SNHLY, FYNNEI. This CDR3 is built from 15 residues. Profiling relied on immunoSEQ multiplex PCR, and the TCRdb table lists in-frame clones only, not all of them. The data show about 19,000 clones, about 76% seen once. This rearrangement joins TRBV2 to TRBJ1-5, with D uncertain. This clonotype originated in an adult with an advanced solid tumor such as melanoma, head and neck, liver or kidney cancer. Sequenced material: CD4+ or CD8+ T cells sorted from blood, taken in a trial of the OX40 agonist ivuxolimab. The CDR3 is CASSVLGLRNQPQHF. CDR3 sequence (DNA): TGTGCCAGCAGTGTTCTGGGTCTGAGGAATCAGCCCCAGCATTTT.